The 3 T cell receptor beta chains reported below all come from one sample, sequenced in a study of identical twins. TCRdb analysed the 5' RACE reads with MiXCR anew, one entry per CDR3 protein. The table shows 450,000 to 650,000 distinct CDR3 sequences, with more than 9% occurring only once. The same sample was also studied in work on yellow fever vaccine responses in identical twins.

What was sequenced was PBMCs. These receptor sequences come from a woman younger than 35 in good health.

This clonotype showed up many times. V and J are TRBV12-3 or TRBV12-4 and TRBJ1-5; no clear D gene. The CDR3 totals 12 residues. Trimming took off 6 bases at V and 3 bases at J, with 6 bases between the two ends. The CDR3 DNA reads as TGTGCCAGCAGCTACCCCAATCAGCCCCAGCATTTT. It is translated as CASSYPNQPQHF.

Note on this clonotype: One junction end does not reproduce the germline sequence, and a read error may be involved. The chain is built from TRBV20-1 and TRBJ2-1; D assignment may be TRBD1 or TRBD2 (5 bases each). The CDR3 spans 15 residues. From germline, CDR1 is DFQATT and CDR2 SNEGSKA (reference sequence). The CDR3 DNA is TGCAGTGCTAGAGAGCACGGGGCAGCCTACAATGAGCAGATCTTC. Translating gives CSAREHGAAYNEQIF.

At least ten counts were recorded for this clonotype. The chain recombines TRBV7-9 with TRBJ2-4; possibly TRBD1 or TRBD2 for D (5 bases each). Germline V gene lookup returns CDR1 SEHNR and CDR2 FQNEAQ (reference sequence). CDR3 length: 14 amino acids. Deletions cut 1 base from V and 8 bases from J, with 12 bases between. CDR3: CASSLGGAGDIQYF. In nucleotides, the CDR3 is TGTGCCAGCAGCTTAGGGGGCGCGGGTGACATTCAGTACTTC.